The 26 T cell receptor beta chains below all came from one sample that was sequenced in a study of OX40 agonist ivuxolimab in advanced cancers. Profiled with immunoSEQ multiplex PCR; TCRdb holds only in-frame clones, not every one. The sample has under 85,000 clones; over 70% are singletons. The input for sequencing was CD4+ or CD8+ T cells sorted from blood, taken in a trial of the OX40 agonist ivuxolimab. These receptors were obtained from an adult with an advanced solid tumor such as melanoma, head and neck, liver or kidney cancer.

The J gene is TRBJ1-5, the V gene TRBV7-2; possibly TRBD1 for D (5 bases). The CDR3 has 16 residues. Between the trimmed V and J ends, which lost 5 bases and 4 bases, there was a span of 18 bases. Germline V gene lookup returns CDR1 SGHTA and CDR2 FQGNSA. The CDR3 nucleotides read TGTGCCAGCAGCCCTAACGGGGCCTTACCTAATCAGCCCCAGCATTTT. Translating it yields CASSPNGALPNQPQHF.

This rearrangement joins TRBV30 to TRBJ2-3, with D maybe TRBD1 (6 bases). From germline, CDR1 is GTSNPN and CDR2 SVGIG (reference sequence). Trimming took off 0 bases at V and 5 bases at J, with 9 bases between the two ends. This CDR3 region has 13 residues. The DNA of the CDR3 is TGTGCCTGGAGTGTACAAGGGGGAGATACGCAGTATTTT. Translation: CAWSVQGGDTQYF.

The V call is TRBV18, the J call TRBJ1-1; D perhaps matches TRBD1 (5 bases). The CDR3 has 16 residues. CDR1 is KGHSH, CDR2 LQKENI, per germline. V lost 3 bases, J lost 1 base, and 15 bases lay in between. The CDR3 DNA sequence: TGTGCCAGCTCACCTCTTAGTTGGGGCCCGAACACTGAAGCTTTCTTT. Translating gives CASSPLSWGPNTEAFF.

The chain has TRBV28 and TRBJ2-4, with 8 bases identical to TRBD2. The CDR3 is made up of 14 amino acids. V lost 5 bases and J lost 7; bases outside the gene matches: 7. CDR1 and CDR2 from the germline V gene are MDHEN and SYDVKM. The DNA of the CDR3 is TGTGCCAGCAGTCCCTCGGGGGGGCCGAACATTCAGTACTTC. It specifies CASSPSGGPNIQYF.

CDR3 DNA: TGTGCCAGTAGTAGCCTAGCCAAAAACATTCAGTACTTC. Its protein product is CASSSLAKNIQYF. The chain combines TRBV19 with TRBJ2-4; D not resolved. Per germline, CDR1 LNHDA and CDR2 SQIVND (reference sequence). The CDR3 contains 13 residues. Deletions cut 4 bases from V and 0 bases from J, with 4 bases between.

The chain uses TRBV5-1 and TRBJ2-2, with 9 positions matching TRBD1. The CDR3 length is 15 residues. Trimming removed 4 bases from V and 7 bases from J; junction bases left unmatched: 8. The germline V gene has CDR1 SGHRS and CDR2 YFSETQ. The CDR3 loop reads CASSVRDRASGELFF. The DNA of the CDR3 is TGCGCCAGCAGCGTACGGGACAGGGCAAGCGGGGAGCTGTTTTTT.

This chain joins TRBV27 and TRBJ2-7; a possible D gene is TRBD1 (6 bases). The CDR3 has 13 residues. Trimming took off 4 bases at V and 3 bases at J, with 10 bases between the two ends. Germline CDR1 reads MNHEY; CDR2 reads SMNVEV (reference sequence). The CDR3 coding sequence is TGTGCCAGCAGTTACAGGGAACTCTACGAGCAGTACTTC. Protein: CASSYRELYEQYF.

J is TRBJ2-7 and V is TRBV4-1; 9 nucleotides agree with TRBD2. The CDR3 covers 18 residues. With 0 bases clipped from V and 2 bases from J, the junction kept 11 bases outside the gene matches. CDR1 is MGHRA, CDR2 YSYEKL, per germline. CDR3 in DNA: TGCGCCAGCAGCCAAGAAGAGGCTAGCGGGACTACCACCTACGAGCAGTACTTC. It specifies CASSQEEASGTTTYEQYF.

The rearrangement links TRBV6-5 to TRBJ2-5; 9 bases match TRBD1. The trim removed 5 bases at V and 3 bases at J, leaving 4 bases unmatched. The germline V gene has CDR1 MNHEY and CDR2 SVGAGI. There are 14 residues in the CDR3. The CDR3 bases are TGTGCCAGCAGTGGGACAGGGCCCAAAGAGACCCAGTACTTC. Translated: CASSGTGPKETQYF.

V gene TRBV20-1 combines with J gene TRBJ1-2; no definite D call. This CDR3 comprises 11 residues. Between the trimmed V and J ends, which lost 6 bases and 4 bases, there was a span of 9 bases. In germline, CDR1 is DFQATT, CDR2 SNEGSKA (reference sequence). The CDR3 coding sequence is TGCAGTGCATCAGATGTCTATGGCTACACCTTC. Protein sequence: CSASDVYGYTF.

This clone was seen once. The genes are TRBV5-1 and TRBJ2-3, with 7 bases matching TRBD1. CDR1 is SGHRS and CDR2 is YFSETQ in the germline V gene. The J segment lost 2 bases and the V segment lost 0 bases, leaving 6 bases of the junction unmatched. CDR3 size: 16 residues. The DNA for the CDR3 is TGCGCCAGCAGCTTGGACAGGGGCGGGTACACAGATACGCAGTATTTT. Translation gives CASSLDRGGYTDTQYF.

The CDR3 loop is CASSPTPGRGNTEAFF. In nucleotides, the CDR3 is TGTGCCAGCTCCCCCACGCCCGGTCGGGGGAACACTGAAGCTTTCTTT. The chain combines TRBV18 with TRBJ1-1, with D uncertain. Trimming shortened V by 6 bases and J by 1 base, and 18 bases separated the two germline ends. Germline V gene sequence: CDR1 KGHSH, CDR2 LQKENI. The CDR3 consists of 16 residues.

For the CDR3, the DNA is TGTGCCAGCAGCCTACTAGCGGGGGGAACAGATACGCAGTATTTT. Its translation is CASSLLAGGTDTQYF. The rearrangement links TRBV6-1 to TRBJ2-3; 12 nucleotides line up with TRBD2. The length of the CDR3 is 15 residues. The germline gives CDR1 MNHNS, CDR2 SASEGT. Losses at the gene ends were 6 bases for V and 3 bases for J; bases not matched to a gene: 4.

This chain connects TRBV6-5 to TRBJ1-4, with D perhaps matching TRBD1 (5 bases). Deletions cut 0 bases from V and 0 bases from J, with 5 bases between. There are 15 residues in the CDR3. Germline CDR1 and CDR2: MNHEY and SVGAGI. The CDR3 DNA is TGTGCCAGCAGTTACTCGGGGGCAACTAATGAAAAACTGTTTTTT. Translation gives CASSYSGATNEKLFF.

J is TRBJ1-1 and V is TRBV25-1, with D maybe TRBD1 (6 bases). Germline CDR1 and CDR2: MGHDK and SYGVNS. V was shortened by 6 bases and J by 4 bases, with 12 bases between the two germline ends. The CDR3 consists of 13 residues. The CDR3 protein is CASRREGVTEAFF. The CDR3 nucleotides are TGTGCCAGCAGAAGGGAGGGGGTCACTGAAGCTTTCTTT. The entire variable domain, with the rest obtained from reference TRBV25-1 and TRBJ1-1, is as follows: EADIYQTPRYLVIGTGKKITLECSQTMGHDKMYWYQQDPGMELHLIHYSYGVNSTEKGDLSSESTVSRIRTEHFPLTLESARPSHTSQYLCASRREGVTEAFFGQGTRLTVV.

A single count supports this clone. This rearrangement joins TRBV11-2 to TRBJ2-1, with TRBD2 matching over 11 bases. CDR1 and CDR2 from the germline V gene are SGHAT and FQNNGV. V was pared by 6 bases and J by 9 bases, with 10 bases of the junction left unmatched. CDR3 size: 15 residues. This CDR3 is CASSSLYGTSGEQFF. CDR3 sequence (DNA): TGTGCCAGCAGTTCTCTATACGGGACTAGCGGTGAGCAGTTCTTC.

This chain connects TRBV6-6 to TRBJ1-2; D ambiguous. The V gene's germline CDR1 is MNHNY and CDR2 SVGAGI (reference sequence). V lost 7 bases, J lost 8 bases, and 14 bases lay in between. This CDR3 region has 12 residues. CDR3 bases: TGTGCCAGCAACCTCCTCCTGGGGGGCTACACCTTC. Protein sequence: CASNLLLGGYTF.

The sample holds a few counts of this clone. V usage is TRBV5-8 and J usage is TRBJ1-2, with D possibly being TRBD1 (6 bases). Germline loops: CDR1 SGHTS, CDR2 YDEGEE. V gave up 8 bases and J gave up 2 bases, with 16 bases separating them. This CDR3 is 14 amino acids long. The CDR3 DNA reads as TGTGCCAGTATTTACAGGGAACTGAACTATGGCTACACCTTC. Protein: CASIYRELNYGYTF.

This sequence joins TRBV2 and TRBJ2-5, with 10 bases aligning to TRBD2. Germline loops: CDR1 SNHLY, CDR2 FYNNEI. The CDR3 totals 15 residues. The ends lost 7 bases at V and 5 bases at J; junction bases unmatched: 10. The CDR3 DNA reads TGTGCCAGCACGGCTAGCGGGAGCCCCGGGGAGACCCAGTACTTC. It encodes CASTASGSPGETQYF.

J is TRBJ2-1 and V is TRBV29-1, with 12 bases that match TRBD2. Per the germline V gene, CDR1 is SQVTM and CDR2 is ANQGSEA. Trimming took 6 bases from V and 9 from J; bases not matched to a gene: 6. There are 13 residues in the CDR3. CDR3 sequence (DNA): TGCAGCGTCCTAGCGGGGGGGCGTGGTGAGCAGTTCTTC. Protein sequence: CSVLAGGRGEQFF.

This clone is a singleton in its sample. V usage is TRBV7-2 and J usage is TRBJ1-5, with TRBD1 matching over 7 bases. CDR1 and CDR2 from the germline V gene are SGHTA and FQGNSA. CDR3 length: 14 amino acids. The J segment lost 6 bases and the V segment lost 0 bases, leaving 2 bases of the junction unmatched. The CDR3 DNA follows: TGTGCCAGCAGCTTAGCAGGGGGCGGTCAGCCCCAGCATTTT. It encodes CASSLAGGGQPQHF.

This clone was seen once. V gene TRBV12-5 combines with J gene TRBJ2-5; a weak D match, TRBD2 (5 bases). V was cut by 3 bases and J by 5 bases, with 13 bases left in between. The CDR3 runs to 14 residues. Germline values: CDR1 LGHNT, CDR2 FRNRAP. The CDR3 bases are TGTGCTAGTGGTTTATGGGGAGTAATGGAGACCCAGTACTTC. Residues: CASGLWGVMETQYF.

The V call is TRBV10-2, the J call TRBJ1-5; perhaps TRBD1 as D (5 bases). The CDR3 consists of 13 residues. CDR1 and CDR2 (germline): WSHSY, SAAADI. Trimming removed 7 bases at V and 7 bases at J, with 14 bases between. As DNA, the CDR3 is TGCGCCAGCAAGGGGCAGGGAGCCCAGCCCCAGCATTTT. Translated: CASKGQGAQPQHF.

This chain joins TRBV30 and TRBJ1-2; D perhaps matches TRBD1 (5 bases). Trimming left V 4 bases short and J 8 bases short, with 20 bases between. The CDR3 length is 14 residues. Germline CDR1 GTSNPN, CDR2 SVGIG (reference sequence). CDR3 sequence reads: CAWTFVGTTGGYTF. As DNA, the CDR3 is TGTGCCTGGACCTTCGTAGGGACTACAGGCGGCTACACCTTC.

The J gene is TRBJ2-7, the V gene TRBV6-6, with D possibly matching TRBD2 (6 bases). The length of the CDR3 is 12 residues. Trimming pared 5 bases from V and 7 bases from J, leaving 12 bases between. Per germline, CDR1 MNHNY and CDR2 SVGAGI (reference sequence). CDR3 loop: CASSRDGGEQYF. The CDR3, as DNA: TGTGCCAGCAGTCGAGATGGGGGGGAGCAGTACTTC.

The chain employs TRBV9 and TRBJ1-2; 7 nucleotides agree with TRBD1. The length of the CDR3 is 15 residues. The V gene's germline CDR1 is SGDLS and CDR2 YYNGEE. After removal of 6 bases from V and 1 base from J, the junction contained 9 bases not matched to a gene. The CDR3 protein is CASTKTGVRNYGYTF. The CDR3 region has the DNA TGTGCCAGCACAAAAACAGGGGTTCGTAACTATGGCTACACCTTC.